This is a list of T cell receptor beta chains from one sample in a study of blood T cell repertoires in COVID-19. The table came from immunoSEQ multiplex PCR; TCRdb's copy has only in-frame clones and leaves some out. The table shows about 60,000 clones, with around nine tenths occurring only once. Sequenced input: peripheral blood. Receptors were obtained from a woman aged 55 to 70 with active COVID-19. Both conserved end residues are part of each CDR3. The order of the fields is V gene, J gene, D gene, clone size, CDR3 protein, CDR3 DNA. The D gene is left open where the match is weak. Size is stated for part of the rows, as once, few or many counts, or as a class when the clone is expanded.

v_call: TRBV19
j_call: TRBJ1-3
d_call: TRBD1
clone_size: .
cdr3_aa: CASSKWGQFSGNTIYF
cdr3_nt: TGTGCCAGTAGTAAATGGGGACAGTTCTCTGGAAACACCATATATTTT

v_call: TRBV18
j_call: TRBJ1-5
d_call: TRBD1
clone_size: .
cdr3_aa: CASSGGQGNQPQHF
cdr3_nt: TGTGCCAGCTCGGGGGGACAGGGCAATCAGCCCCAGCATTTT

v_call: TRBV6-5
j_call: TRBJ1-1
d_call: .
clone_size: .
cdr3_aa: CASSRRGRGPEAFF
cdr3_nt: TGTGCCAGCAGTCGCCGAGGGAGGGGACCTGAAGCTTTCTTT

v_call: TRBV7-7
j_call: TRBJ2-1
d_call: TRBD1
clone_size: once
cdr3_aa: CASSLGGSGGLYNEQFF
cdr3_nt: TGTGCTAGCAGCTTAGGCGGGTCAGGGGGCTTGTACAATGAGCAGTTCTTC

v_call: TRBV15
j_call: TRBJ2-7
d_call: .
clone_size: .
cdr3_aa: CATSRDVGGASYEQYF
cdr3_nt: TGTGCCACCAGCAGAGATGTGGGGGGGGCTTCCTACGAGCAGTACTTC

v_call: TRBV7-2
j_call: TRBJ1-4
d_call: .
clone_size: .
cdr3_aa: CASSLTEGTPNEKLFF
cdr3_nt: TGTGCCAGCAGCTTAACGGAGGGGACCCCCAATGAAAAACTGTTTTTT

v_call: TRBV3-1/TRBV3-2
j_call: TRBJ1-2
d_call: .
clone_size: .
cdr3_aa: CASSRGTDGYTF
cdr3_nt: TGTGCTAGCAGCCGCGGGACGGATGGCTACACCTTC

v_call: TRBV5-4
j_call: TRBJ2-4
d_call: TRBD2
clone_size: .
cdr3_aa: CASSLGGDLAKNIQYF
cdr3_nt: TGTGCCAGCAGCCTGGGGGGGGATCTAGCCAAAAACATTCAGTACTTC

v_call: TRBV10-2
j_call: TRBJ1-2
d_call: TRBD1
clone_size: .
cdr3_aa: CASSRRTGEGYTF
cdr3_nt: TGCGCCAGCAGCCGGAGGACAGGGGAAGGCTACACCTTC

v_call: TRBV20-1
j_call: TRBJ1-1
d_call: .
clone_size: few
cdr3_aa: CSASSARGSGINTEAFF
cdr3_nt: TGCAGTGCTAGTAGCGCGCGGGGGTCGGGGATTAACACTGAAGCTTTCTTT

v_call: TRBV5-6
j_call: TRBJ2-7
d_call: .
clone_size: .
cdr3_aa: CASSRRLVYEQYF
cdr3_nt: TGTGCCAGCAGCCGTCGACTAGTCTACGAGCAGTACTTC

v_call: TRBV7-2
j_call: TRBJ1-6
d_call: TRBD1
clone_size: .
cdr3_aa: CASSFGTGGSPLHF
cdr3_nt: TGTGCCAGCTCGTTCGGGACAGGAGGTTCACCCCTCCACTTT

v_call: TRBV5-1
j_call: TRBJ1-5
d_call: .
clone_size: .
cdr3_aa: CASDQQSNQPQHF
cdr3_nt: TGCGCCAGCGACCAACAGAGCAATCAGCCCCAGCATTTT

v_call: TRBV7-2
j_call: TRBJ2-7
d_call: TRBD1
clone_size: .
cdr3_aa: CASSSRQGAFLLHYEQYF
cdr3_nt: TGTGCCAGCAGCTCAAGACAGGGGGCATTTTTACTTCATTACGAGCAGTACTTC

v_call: TRBV29-1
j_call: TRBJ1-4
d_call: TRBD1
clone_size: .
cdr3_aa: CSVKGTGRGTNEKLFF
cdr3_nt: TGCAGCGTCAAAGGGACAGGGAGGGGCACTAATGAAAAACTGTTTTTT

v_call: TRBV5-1
j_call: TRBJ1-1
d_call: .
clone_size: .
cdr3_aa: CASSLEGGLAFF
cdr3_nt: TGCGCCAGCAGCTTGGAAGGGGGATTGGCTTTCTTT

v_call: TRBV5-1
j_call: TRBJ1-1
d_call: .
clone_size: .
cdr3_aa: CASSYSPGQNTEAFF
cdr3_nt: TGCGCCAGCAGCTACAGTCCGGGACAGAACACTGAAGCTTTCTTT

v_call: TRBV19
j_call: TRBJ1-6
d_call: .
clone_size: .
cdr3_aa: CASRINRENSPLHF
cdr3_nt: TGTGCCAGTAGGATAAACAGGGAAAATTCACCCCTCCACTTT

v_call: TRBV9
j_call: TRBJ2-2
d_call: .
clone_size: .
cdr3_aa: CASKRAGDTGELFF
cdr3_nt: TGTGCCAGCAAGAGGGCAGGGGACACCGGGGAGCTGTTTTTT

v_call: TRBV5-4
j_call: TRBJ2-5
d_call: TRBD2
clone_size: .
cdr3_aa: CASSWGAGGPQETQYF
cdr3_nt: TGTGCCAGCAGCTGGGGGGCGGGGGGACCCCAAGAGACCCAGTACTTC

v_call: TRBV6-2/TRBV6-3
j_call: TRBJ2-3
d_call: TRBD2
clone_size: .
cdr3_aa: CASSYSHPTSGGNPDTQYF
cdr3_nt: TGTGCCAGCAGTTATTCACACCCAACTAGCGGGGGGAACCCAGATACGCAGTATTTT

v_call: TRBV4-1
j_call: TRBJ1-6
d_call: .
clone_size: .
cdr3_aa: CASSQAGYSPLHF
cdr3_nt: TGCGCCAGCAGCCAAGCGGGGTATTCACCCCTCCACTTT

v_call: TRBV6-5
j_call: TRBJ1-1
d_call: .
clone_size: .
cdr3_aa: CASSYSSRQEAFF
cdr3_nt: TGTGCCAGCAGTTACTCGAGTCGACAGGAAGCTTTCTTT

v_call: TRBV5-5
j_call: TRBJ1-1
d_call: TRBD1
clone_size: .
cdr3_aa: CASSRTGVMNTEAFF
cdr3_nt: TGTGCCAGCAGCCGGACAGGGGTCATGAACACTGAAGCTTTCTTT

v_call: TRBV6-5
j_call: TRBJ2-7
d_call: TRBD2
clone_size: .
cdr3_aa: CASSPRTSETYEQYF
cdr3_nt: TGTGCCAGCAGCCCCCGGACTAGCGAGACCTACGAGCAGTACTTC

v_call: TRBV30
j_call: TRBJ1-4
d_call: .
clone_size: .
cdr3_aa: CAWSVQEKLFF
cdr3_nt: TGTGCCTGGAGTGTTCAGGAAAAACTGTTTTTT